Listed below are T cell receptor beta chains from one sample, sequenced in a study of response to subunit inactivated influenza vaccine. MiXCR, applied by TCRdb to the RT-PCR reads, yields one record per CDR3 protein. The table lists about 570,000 distinct CDR3 sequences, approximately 10% of them singletons. Separately, the same data were catalogued under a study of T cells expressing NK-cell markers.

The source material was PBMCs from blood, sampled on the day of vaccination. The receptors were sampled from a middle-aged man who received an inactivated influenza vaccine. The CDR3 runs from the conserved cysteine through the conserved F or W. The D gene is left open where the match is weak. Size is omitted from some rows. Given values are once, few, many or a class for expanded clones.

V	D	J	size	CDR3	DNA
TRBV7-9	TRBD2	TRBJ2-1	few	CASSLVGLAEYNEQFF	TGTGCCAGCAGCTTAGTAGGACTAGCGGAGTACAATGAGCAGTTCTTC
TRBV9	TRBD1	TRBJ1-2	-	CASSVGDRGSYGYTF	TGTGCCAGCAGCGTAGGAGACAGGGGTAGCTATGGCTACACCTTC
TRBV20-1	-	TRBJ2-7	few	CSARPKDTYEQYF	TGCAGTGCTAGACCAAAGGATACCTACGAGCAGTACTTC
TRBV27	-	TRBJ2-3	few	CASSTLQATTTRTDTQYF	TGTGCCAGCAGTACGTTACAGGCGACCACCACCCGCACAGATACGCAGTATTTT
TRBV10-2	-	TRBJ2-7	few	CASREGPRQYF	TGCGCCAGCAGGGAAGGCCCGCGGCAGTACTTC
TRBV12-3/TRBV12-4	-	TRBJ2-7	few	CASTTTRGNRSYEQYF	TGTGCCAGCACGACGACCCGGGGAAACCGCTCCTACGAGCAGTACTTC
TRBV5-5	-	TRBJ1-2	-	CASFTSGAINYGYTF	TGTGCCAGCTTCACCTCGGGCGCGATTAACTATGGCTACACCTTC
TRBV5-8	TRBD1	TRBJ1-5	few	CASSFGQGNQPQHF	TGTGCCAGCAGCTTCGGACAGGGGAATCAGCCCCAGCATTTT
TRBV5-6	-	TRBJ1-1	few	CASSLDLINEAFF	TGTGCCAGCAGCTTGGATTTAATCAATGAAGCTTTCTTT
TRBV18	-	TRBJ2-1	few	CASSPLNSVTNEQFF	TGTGCCAGCTCACCACTTAATAGCGTGACCAATGAGCAGTTCTTC
TRBV9	-	TRBJ1-1	-	CASSVESTGGATEAFF	TGTGCCAGCAGCGTAGAATCTACCGGGGGGGCCACTGAAGCTTTCTTT
TRBV18	TRBD2	TRBJ2-2	-	CASSPRAGGATGELFF	TGTGCCAGCTCACCTCGTGCCGGGGGGGCCACCGGGGAGCTGTTTTTT
TRBV5-6	-	TRBJ2-2	few	CASSLPWLGTGELFF	TGTGCCAGCAGCTTGCCATGGTTGGGCACCGGGGAGCTGTTTTTT
TRBV4-3	-	TRBJ1-6	-	CASSQERRGAFNSPLHF	TGCGCCAGCAGCCAAGAAAGGAGGGGGGCGTTTAATTCACCCCTCCACTTT
TRBV4-2	TRBD1	TRBJ2-7	-	CASSQGLTGVWVGGYEQYF	TGTGCCAGCAGCCAAGGTCTGACAGGGGTGTGGGTAGGTGGCTACGAGCAGTACTTC
TRBV5-1	TRBD2	TRBJ2-1	-	CASSLVTSGRFLNEQFF	TGCGCCAGCAGCTTGGTGACTAGCGGGAGATTCTTGAATGAGCAGTTCTTC
TRBV27	TRBD2	TRBJ2-7	-	CASSSLAGNYEQYF	TGTGCCAGCAGTTCACTAGCGGGGAACTACGAGCAGTACTTC
TRBV3-1	-	TRBJ2-3	-	CASSPLRGRGSTDTQYF	TGTGCCAGCAGCCCCTTGCGCGGTCGGGGAAGCACAGATACGCAGTATTTT
TRBV20-1	TRBD1	TRBJ2-3	few	CSATQGARGTDTQYF	TGCAGTGCAACACAGGGGGCGAGGGGCACAGATACGCAGTATTTT
TRBV7-9	TRBD2	TRBJ2-7	few	CASSLDRAGAHEQYF	TGTGCCAGCAGCTTAGATCGCGCGGGAGCACACGAGCAGTACTTC
TRBV29-1	-	TRBJ2-1	-	CSVKGPRLGNEQFF	TGCAGCGTGAAGGGACCACGACTCGGCAATGAGCAGTTCTTC
TRBV7-2	-	TRBJ1-1	many	CASSLSRANTEAFF	TGTGCCAGCAGCTTAAGCAGGGCGAACACTGAAGCTTTCTTT
TRBV3-1	TRBD2	TRBJ2-2	many	CASSQEGLAGGGTGELFF	TGTGCCAGCAGCCAAGAAGGTCTAGCGGGAGGTGGGACCGGGGAGCTGTTTTTT
TRBV3-1	-	TRBJ2-7	-	CAGSQDQTYEQYF	TGTGCCGGCAGCCAAGATCAGACTTACGAGCAGTACTTC
TRBV19	TRBD2	TRBJ2-7	few	CASSRREVYEQYF	TGTGCCAGTAGCCGGCGGGAGGTGTACGAGCAGTACTTC
TRBV20-1	-	TRBJ2-3	few	CSARNGGDTQYF	TGCAGTGCTAGAAACGGGGGAGATACGCAGTATTTT
TRBV29-1	TRBD1	TRBJ1-2	many	CSVRDSQYGYTF	TGCAGCGTGAGGGACAGCCAATATGGCTACACCTTC
TRBV6-5	-	TRBJ1-3	once	CASSYDVGRGNTIYF	TGTGCCAGCAGTTACGATGTCGGCAGGGGAAACACCATATATTTT